This TCR beta chain was recovered during a study of T cells in Graves' hyperthyroidism and ophthalmopathy. Study-level results: Prediction of ophthalmopathy progression came a median around 6 months pre-onset.

10 ml of fresh peripheral blood supplied the PBMCs. V was pared by 1 base and J by 9 bases, with 16 bases between. The germline V gene encodes CDR1 SGHVS and CDR2 FQNEAQ. The CDR3 consists of 16 residues. Amplification targeted TCR beta CDR3 regions from RNA transcripts. Initially, a first-round RT-PCR of the TCR CDR3 employed the HTBI primer set. TCRdb fed the multiplex PCR reads into MiXCR, producing one record per CDR3 protein. The data show about 720,000 distinct CDR3 sequences, with roughly 15% seen just once and around 8.1% held by the top ten. The table lists this clonotype with many counts. Antigen unknown.

The sequence was collected from a man between 18 and 29 years old with Graves' hyperthyroidism. This sequence joins TRBV7-8 and TRBJ1-6, with a possible D match to TRBD1 (5 bases). Sample: blood. The chain's CDR3 is CASSLGRTPGGSPLHF. The CDR3 nucleotides read TGTGCCAGCAGCTTAGGACGGACACCGGGGGGTTCACCCCTCCACTTT.